The 17 T cell receptor beta chains in this list originate from one sample, sequenced in a study of technical replicates of blood from a few donors. Measured with immunoSEQ multiplex PCR; TCRdb has only the in-frame clones, and not every one. The repertoire holds around 89,000 clones, about 94% seen once, with roughly 0.24% in the top ten. Sequencing was performed on T cells isolated from PBMCs. Source of these receptors: a human donor in good health.

There are a few counts of this clone. The chain links TRBV10-1 to TRBJ2-7; maybe TRBD1 (6 bases). This CDR3 is built from 14 residues. Germline V CDR1 and CDR2: WNHNN, SYGVQD (reference sequence). Trimming cost V 3 bases and J 0 bases, with 9 bases left between them. CDR3 residues: CASSELDSSYEQYF. CDR3 nucleotide sequence: TGCGCCAGCAGTGAATTGGACAGCTCCTACGAGCAGTACTTC.

CDR3 coding DNA: TGCGCCAGCTCCGGTGGACTCGGCTCTGGAAACACCATATATTTT. Amino acids: CASSGGLGSGNTIYF. This chain links TRBV10-2 with TRBJ1-3, with D hard to call. The germline gives CDR1 WSHSY, CDR2 SAAADI. The CDR3 loop spans 15 amino acids. The V gene lost 8 bases and the J gene lost 0 bases, with 14 bases spanning the gap.

The chain combines TRBV4-1 with TRBJ2-2; weak D call: TRBD2 (6 bases). Trimming cost V 3 bases and J 1 base, with 15 bases left between them. CDR3 size: 17 residues. Germline CDR1 MGHRA, CDR2 YSYEKL. CDR3 sequence reads: CASSQKTGLRNTGELFF. DNA for the CDR3: TGCGCCAGCAGCCAGAAAACGGGACTTCGGAACACCGGGGAGCTGTTTTTT.

This chain links TRBV4-2 with TRBJ2-7; 9 bases are a match to TRBD2. Per the germline V gene, CDR1 is LGHNA and CDR2 is YNFKEQ. The CDR3 totals 15 residues. J gave up 4 bases and V 8 bases, and 12 bases lay outside the gene matches. The CDR3 sequence: CASSFLAGKSYEQYF. DNA for the CDR3: TGTGCCAGCTCCTTCCTAGCGGGAAAATCTTACGAGCAGTACTTC.

In this sample, this clone turned up once. The chain combines TRBV5-4 with TRBJ2-3, with 10 bases matching TRBD1. The CDR3 loop spans 14 amino acids. In germline, CDR1 is SGHNT, CDR2 YYREEE (reference sequence). The V segment lost 4 bases and the J segment 5 bases; nucleotides outside the gene matches: 4. CDR3 in DNA: TGTGCCAGCAGCGGGGGACAGGGGAAAGATACGCAGTATTTT. The encoded protein is CASSGGQGKDTQYF.

This clone was counted a single time. This chain joins TRBV28 and TRBJ2-4, with D possibly being TRBD1 (5 bases). Germline V gene lookup returns CDR1 MDHEN and CDR2 SYDVKM. This CDR3 contains 13 residues. V lost 7 bases, J lost 6 bases, and 13 bases lay in between. CDR3 sequence (DNA): TGTGCCAGCACCGTGGGGCATGGAAACATTCAGTACTTC. Translation gives CASTVGHGNIQYF. Filled out from reference TRBV28 and TRBJ2-4, the complete variable domain reads DVKVTQSSRYLVKRTGEKVFLECVQDMDHENMFWYRQDPGLGLRLIYFSYDVKMKEKGDIPEGYSVSREKKERFSLILESASTNQTSMYLCASTVGHGNIQYFGAGTRLSVL.

As regards this clone: In the same sample, other DNA sequences code for this CDR3. The chain carries TRBV11-1 and TRBJ2-1; 7 bases are shared with TRBD2. The CDR3 spans 13 residues. V dropped 0 bases and J dropped 7; count of bases not matched to a gene: 0. The germline gives CDR1 SGHAT, CDR2 FQDESV (reference sequence). The CDR3 loop is CASSLAGGNEQFF. In DNA, the CDR3 is TGTGCCAGCAGCTTAGCCGGGGGGAATGAGCAGTTCTTC.

The V call is TRBV6-1, the J call TRBJ1-6, with a tentative D call TRBD1 (6 bases). Germline loops: CDR1 MNHNS, CDR2 SASEGT. V was pared by 2 bases and J by 0 bases, with 20 bases between. The CDR3 has 20 amino acids. The CDR3 DNA reads as TGTGCCAGCAGTGAAACCCCCGGGACATCTAAGACCTCCTATAATTCACCCCTCCACTTT. It yields the protein CASSETPGTSKTSYNSPLHF.

CDR3 DNA: TGTGCCAGCAGTTCGATCTGGGCGCCTGGATATGGCTACACCTTC. It codes for CASSSIWAPGYGYTF. This chain joins TRBV27 and TRBJ1-2; D call uncertain. This CDR3 region has 15 residues. CDR1 and CDR2 from the germline V gene are MNHEY and SMNVEV (reference sequence). Trimming cost V 4 bases and J 5 bases, with 17 bases left between them.

V usage is TRBV9 and J usage is TRBJ1-6; no clear D. In germline, CDR1 is SGDLS, CDR2 YYNGEE. The CDR3 totals 14 residues. The ends were cut back, 3 bases at V and 2 bases at J, with 6 bases in the middle. CDR3 coding DNA: TGTGCCAGCAGCGGCGAAGCCTATAATTCACCCCTCCACTTT. Residues: CASSGEAYNSPLHF.

The genes are TRBV28 and TRBJ2-7; 9 bases agree with TRBD1. Germline CDR1 MDHEN, CDR2 SYDVKM. V was pared by 7 bases and J by 5 bases, with 9 bases of the junction left unmatched. The CDR3 length is 14 residues. DNA for the CDR3: TGTGCCAGCACCCTAGGGACAGGGCGCCACGAGCAGTACTTC. This gives the protein CASTLGTGRHEQYF.

The gene calls are TRBV28 and TRBJ2-7, with 7 bases aligning to TRBD1. The J segment lost 3 bases and the V segment lost 5 bases, leaving 7 bases of the junction unmatched. Germline CDR1 and CDR2: MDHEN and SYDVKM. The CDR3 has 14 residues. The CDR3 is CASSPGDSHYEQYF. CDR3 nucleotides: TGTGCCAGCAGTCCCGGGGACAGTCACTACGAGCAGTACTTC.

This chain uses TRBV5-1 with TRBJ2-2; D is uncertain. Germline V gene lookup returns CDR1 SGHRS and CDR2 YFSETQ. The CDR3 sequence is 14 residues long. Trimming took 7 bases from V and 2 from J, leaving 12 bases between them. The CDR3 is CASYLYTNTGELFF. For the CDR3, the DNA is TGCGCCAGCTACCTTTACACAAACACCGGGGAGCTGTTTTTT.

The rearrangement links TRBV5-8 to TRBJ2-2; tentative D call: TRBD1 (5 bases). Trimming shortened V by 1 base and J by 2 bases, and 9 bases separated the two germline ends. Germline assignment: CDR1 SGHTS and CDR2 YDEGEE. The CDR3 sequence is 15 residues long. CDR3 bases: TGTGCCAGCAGCTTGCTTGACAGTAACACCGGGGAGCTGTTTTTT. Its translation is CASSLLDSNTGELFF.

This chain uses TRBV6-5 with TRBJ2-1, with 7 bases aligning to TRBD2. The CDR3 totals 15 residues. V trimming: 3 bases; J trimming: 4 bases; junction bases outside the gene matches: 6. The V gene's germline CDR1 is MNHEY and CDR2 SVGAGI. The CDR3 is CASSYAAGVYNEQFF. The CDR3 nucleotides read TGTGCCAGCAGTTATGCGGCGGGGGTTTACAATGAGCAGTTCTTC.

The chain combines TRBV6-4 with TRBJ2-3; D possibly corresponds to TRBD2 (6 bases). The germline V gene has CDR1 MRHNA and CDR2 SNTAGT. Trimming stripped 6 bases from V and 4 bases from J, with 17 bases between. The CDR3 length is 15 residues. The CDR3 coding sequence is TGTGCCAGCAGGGGTAGCGGTGGGGCCTCAGATACGCAGTATTTT. Translated: CASRGSGGASDTQYF.

The DNA for the CDR3 is TGTGCCAGCAGCTTAGGGACAGGCAATCAGCCCCAGCATTTT. Protein sequence: CASSLGTGNQPQHF. The gene calls are TRBV7-9 and TRBJ1-5; tentative D call: TRBD1 (6 bases). CDR3 length: 14 amino acids. The ends were cut back, 1 base at V and 2 bases at J, with 6 bases in the middle. Germline V lookup: CDR1 SEHNR, CDR2 FQNEAQ (reference sequence).